The 7 T cell receptor beta chains below come from one sample, sequenced in a study of T cell repertoires in cytomegalovirus infection. Each CDR3 protein gets one entry after TCRdb re-called the reads with MiXCR. The table records 100,000 or so distinct CDR3 sequences, under 25% of them present only once. Sequencing input: CD8+ T cells from PBMCs. Source of these receptors: a human donor in good health (CMV status not recorded). Some clones in this sample may be carry-over from other donors' samples.

This clonotype was seen a few times. CDR3 coding DNA: TGTGCCAGTCGTCAGAGCTCCTACAATGAGCAGTTCTTC. Amino acids: CASRQSSYNEQFF. V and J are TRBV7-9 and TRBJ2-1; D remains unclear. The germline V gene encodes CDR1 SEHNR and CDR2 FQNEAQ (reference sequence). The V end was cut by 9 bases, the J end by 0 bases, with 9 bases between. This CDR3 comprises 13 residues.

V usage is TRBV6-2 or TRBV6-3 and J usage is TRBJ2-5, with unresolved D. Trimming took off 6 bases at V and 1 base at J, with 15 bases between the two ends. The CDR3 contains 15 residues. In germline, CDR1 is MNHEY, CDR2 SVGEGT. In DNA form, the CDR3 reads TGTGCCAGCAGAGAGTCCCCGGCCCTCCAAGAGACCCAGTACTTC. This sequence encodes CASRESPALQETQYF.

This CDR3 reads CASSSEDRGETQYF. CDR3 bases: TGTGCCAGCAGCTCGGAGGACAGGGGAGAGACCCAGTACTTC. The V call is TRBV7-9, the J call TRBJ2-5, with TRBD1 matching over 9 bases. The CDR3 loop spans 14 amino acids. Germline V CDR1 and CDR2: SEHNR, FQNEAQ (reference sequence). V lost 4 bases to trimming and J lost 4 bases; unmatched junction nucleotides: 4.

This clonotype has at least ten counts. The chain combines TRBV7-2 with TRBJ2-7; D is undetermined. Trimming took off 5 bases at V and 4 bases at J, with 9 bases between the two ends. This CDR3 spans 12 amino acids. Germline CDR1 reads SGHTA; CDR2 reads FQGNSA. The CDR3 nucleotides read TGTGCCAGCAGCCCACTAAATTACGAGCAGTACTTC. Translating it yields CASSPLNYEQYF.

This clonotype was recorded many times. This CDR3 reads CASGDTSGGAYEQYF. CDR3 in DNA: TGTGCCAGCGGCGATACTAGCGGGGGGGCATACGAGCAGTACTTC. J is TRBJ2-7 and V is TRBV7-2, with 13 bases lining up with TRBD2. The CDR3 runs 15 residues. Per germline, CDR1 SGHTA and CDR2 FQGNSA. V lost 8 bases to trimming and J lost 4 bases; unmatched junction nucleotides: 8.

This clonotype was seen only a few times. This chain joins TRBV6-1 and TRBJ1-5, with 9 bases matching TRBD1. J lost 5 bases, V lost 6 bases, and 5 bases had no gene match. Germline V lookup: CDR1 MNHNS, CDR2 SASEGT. There are 14 residues in the CDR3. The CDR3 is CASSGTGTDQPQHF. Here the CDR3 DNA reads TGTGCCAGCAGCGGGACAGGGACCGATCAGCCCCAGCATTTT.

This clonotype was recorded a few times. The CDR3 sequence: CSARDEVADPPYEQYF. The DNA for the CDR3 is TGCAGTGCTAGAGATGAGGTAGCGGACCCTCCCTACGAGCAGTACTTC. The chain joins TRBV20-1 to TRBJ2-7; tentative D call: TRBD2 (6 bases). This CDR3 comprises 16 residues. Germline V gives CDR1 DFQATT, CDR2 SNEGSKA (reference sequence). V was clipped by 0 bases and J by 2 bases, with 17 bases between them.